A selection of T cell receptor beta chains follows, all from one sample in a study of cytomegalovirus exposure and HLA in healthy donors. The data were produced by immunoSEQ multiplex PCR, yet TCRdb's version contains in-frame clones alone and is incomplete. The table records some 270,000 clones, 80% of them present only once. Material: PBMCs. Receptors originate from a girl aged 2 to 10 in good health and CMV-seronegative. CDR3s include the opening cysteine and the closing phenylalanine or tryptophan. The order of the fields is V gene, CDR3 length, J gene, clone size, D gene, CDR3 DNA, CDR3 protein. D genes are given only for firm matches. The size of a clone is reported for some rows only, either as once, few or many, or as a class for expanded clones.

>TRBV5-1|16|TRBJ2-7|-|-
TGCGCCAGCAGCCAACTCGAGACAGGGAGGTACTACGAGCAGTACTTC
CASSQLETGRYYEQYF
>TRBV19|17|TRBJ2-7|-|TRBD1
TGTGCCAGTAGTCCACTGTTTGCAGGACAGGGAACCTACGAGCAGTACTTC
CASSPLFAGQGTYEQYF
>TRBV2|12|TRBJ2-1|-|-
TGTGCCAGCGAGAGAGGTCTGAATGAGCAGTTCTTC
CASERGLNEQFF
>TRBV4-1|13|TRBJ2-7|few|-
TGCGCCAGCAGCCAAGAGGGGGGGCTCGAGCAGTACTTC
CASSQEGGLEQYF
>TRBV27|14|TRBJ2-7|-|TRBD1
TGTGCCAGTAGAAGACAGGGGGGTTCCTACGAGCAGTACTTC
CASRRQGGSYEQYF
>TRBV7-6|14|TRBJ1-5|once|-
TGTGCCAGTTCGATAGACAGCGGCAATCAGCCCCAGCATTTT
CASSIDSGNQPQHF
>TRBV7-3|13|TRBJ1-2|-|TRBD1
TGTGCCAGCAGCAAGACAGGGTCTGATGGCTACACCTTC
CASSKTGSDGYTF
>TRBV6-5|13|TRBJ1-5|-|-
TGTGCCAGCAGCTTTGACAGGACCCAGCCCCAGCATTTT
CASSFDRTQPQHF
>TRBV28|20|TRBJ2-7|-|-
TGTGCCAGCAGAATGGCTCCCAGGCCCCTACCGACCTATAGCTCCTACGAGCAGTACTTC
CASRMAPRPLPTYSSYEQYF
>TRBV29-1|13|TRBJ2-1|-|TRBD2
TGCAGCGTTGGGGACTACTTTTACAATGAGCAGTTCTTC
CSVGDYFYNEQFF
>TRBV7-8|11|TRBJ2-7|-|-
TGTGCCAGCAGCTTGCGCCGCGAGCAGTACTTC
CASSLRREQYF
>TRBV27|15|TRBJ1-6|-|TRBD1
TGTGCCAGCAGTGAGGACAGGGCCTATAATTCACCCCTCCACTTT
CASSEDRAYNSPLHF
>TRBV5-1|13|TRBJ2-3|-|TRBD1
TGCGCCAGCAGCTGGGGGACAGCAGATACGCAGTATTTT
CASSWGTADTQYF
>TRBV7-9|14|TRBJ1-5|-|TRBD1
TGTGCCAGCAGCTACACAGGGGCCAATCAGCCCCAGCATTTT
CASSYTGANQPQHF
>TRBV30|15|TRBJ2-3|-|TRBD2
TGTGCCTGGAGTGTTACGGGGGGGTATACCCTCCGGCAGTATTTT
CAWSVTGGYTLRQYF
>TRBV11-2|16|TRBJ2-5|-|TRBD1
TGTGCCAGCAGCCCCGGCCGGACAGGGTATGGAAAGACCCAGTACTTC
CASSPGRTGYGKTQYF
>TRBV9|15|TRBJ2-1|-|TRBD2
TGTGCCAGCAGCCACGGGAGGGCCTCGTACAATGAGCAGTTCTTC
CASSHGRASYNEQFF
>TRBV28|12|TRBJ1-3|-|-
TGTGCCAGCAGTGACACCGCCGACACCATATATTTT
CASSDTADTIYF
>TRBV10-3|14|TRBJ2-2|-|-
TGTGCCATCAGTGGGCTAGTTAACACCGGGGAGCTGTTTTTT
CAISGLVNTGELFF
>TRBV30|12|TRBJ2-7|-|-
TGTGCTTACCTACCTGGGGGGTACGAGCAGTACTTC
CAYLPGGYEQYF
>TRBV13|15|TRBJ2-7|-|TRBD2
TGTGCCAGCAGCTTAGGTAGCGGGAGTTCCTACGAGCAGTACTTC
CASSLGSGSSYEQYF
>TRBV28|13|TRBJ1-6|-|TRBD1
TGTGCCAGCAGAACGACAGGGAGGTCTCCCCTCCACTTT
CASRTTGRSPLHF
>TRBV19|18|TRBJ1-6|-|TRBD1
TGTGCCAGTAGGGGACCACTCTACGAAGGACAGGGTGATTCACCCCTCCACTTT
CASRGPLYEGQGDSPLHF
>TRBV7-3|18|TRBJ2-6|-|TRBD2
TGTGCCAGCAGCGCGGCGGGAGGGCCTTCGGCTGGGGCCAACGTCCTGACTTTC
CASSAAGGPSAGANVLTF
>TRBV2|15|TRBJ1-1|-|-
TGTGCCAGCAGTGAAGCGCTTCAGGTGAACACTGAAGCTTTCTTT
CASSEALQVNTEAFF
>TRBV10-3|19|TRBJ2-6|once|-
TGTGCCATCAGTGAGTCGCGGGGCGCCCCCCCGTCTGGGGCCAACGTCCTGACTTTC
CAISESRGAPPSGANVLTF